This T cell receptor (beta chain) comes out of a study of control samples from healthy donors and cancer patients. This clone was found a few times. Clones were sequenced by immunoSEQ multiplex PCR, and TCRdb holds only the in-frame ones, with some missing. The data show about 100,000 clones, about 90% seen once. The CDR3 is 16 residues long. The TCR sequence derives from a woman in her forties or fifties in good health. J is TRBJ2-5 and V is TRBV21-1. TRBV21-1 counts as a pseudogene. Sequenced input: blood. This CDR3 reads CASSKRKEGTSETQYF. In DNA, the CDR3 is TGTGCCAGCAGCAAAAGGAAAGAAGGGACGAGCGAGACCCAGTACTTC.